This T cell receptor beta chain was captured in a study of blood T cell repertoires in COVID-19. Looked up from germline, CDR1 is SGHRS and CDR2 is YFSETQ. This CDR3 contains 15 residues. J was trimmed by 9 bases and V by 4 bases; bases with no gene match: 9. Data came from immunoSEQ multiplex PCR; TCRdb stores just in-frame clones and leaves some out. The table lists fewer than 350,000 clones, around 85% of them singletons. The V call is TRBV5-1, the J call TRBJ1-6; the match to TRBD1 covers 8 bases. The receptor comes from a woman between 50 and 59 years old who had recovered from COVID-19. The sequencing sample was made of PBMCs or T cells enriched from blood (not recorded which). The CDR3 nucleotides are TGCGCCAGCAGCCCGGCGGACAGGGTACGTTCACCCCTCCACTTT. Residues: CASSPADRVRSPLHF.